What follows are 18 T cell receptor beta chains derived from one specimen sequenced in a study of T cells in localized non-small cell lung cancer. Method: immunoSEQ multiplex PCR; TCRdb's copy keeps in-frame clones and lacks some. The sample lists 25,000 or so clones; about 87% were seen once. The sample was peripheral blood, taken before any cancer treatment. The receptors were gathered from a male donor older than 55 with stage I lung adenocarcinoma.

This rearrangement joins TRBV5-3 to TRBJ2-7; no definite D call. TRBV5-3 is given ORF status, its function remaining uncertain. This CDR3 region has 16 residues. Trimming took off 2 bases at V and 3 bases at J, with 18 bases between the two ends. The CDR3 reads CARSLKKFRIHYEQYF. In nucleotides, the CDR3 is TGTGCCAGAAGCTTAAAAAAGTTTCGGATCCACTACGAGCAGTACTTC.

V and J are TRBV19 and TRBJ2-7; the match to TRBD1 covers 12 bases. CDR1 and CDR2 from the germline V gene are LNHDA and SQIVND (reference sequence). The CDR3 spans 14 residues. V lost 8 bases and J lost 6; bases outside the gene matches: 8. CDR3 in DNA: TGTGCCAGTCGAAGGGGACAGGGGGCGAGCGAGCAGTACTTC. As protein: CASRRGQGASEQYF. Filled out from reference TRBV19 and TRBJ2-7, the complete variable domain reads DGGITQSPKYLFRKEGQNVTLSCEQNLNHDAMYWYRQDPGQGLRLIYYSQIVNDFQKGDIAEGYSVSREKKESFPLTVTSAQKNPTAFYLCASRRGQGASEQYFGPGTRLTVT.

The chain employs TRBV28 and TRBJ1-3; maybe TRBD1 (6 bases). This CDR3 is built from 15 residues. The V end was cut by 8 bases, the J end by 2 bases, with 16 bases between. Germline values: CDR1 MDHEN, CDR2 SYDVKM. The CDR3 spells CASWGALLAGNTIYF. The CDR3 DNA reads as TGTGCCAGCTGGGGGGCGCTCCTCGCTGGAAACACCATATATTTT.

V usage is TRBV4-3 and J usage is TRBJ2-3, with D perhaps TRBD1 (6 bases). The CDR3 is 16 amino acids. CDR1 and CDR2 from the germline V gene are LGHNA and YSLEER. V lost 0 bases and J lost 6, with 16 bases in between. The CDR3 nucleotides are TGCGCCAGCAGCCAAGAGGGACACCTTCAGAGGGATACGCAGTATTTT. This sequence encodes CASSQEGHLQRDTQYF.

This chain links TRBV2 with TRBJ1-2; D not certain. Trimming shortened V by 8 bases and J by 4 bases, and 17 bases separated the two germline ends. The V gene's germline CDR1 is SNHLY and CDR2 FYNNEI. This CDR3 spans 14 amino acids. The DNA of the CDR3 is TGTGCCAGCTCGGTCGGCAGAGACCTCTATGGCTACACCTTC. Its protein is CASSVGRDLYGYTF.

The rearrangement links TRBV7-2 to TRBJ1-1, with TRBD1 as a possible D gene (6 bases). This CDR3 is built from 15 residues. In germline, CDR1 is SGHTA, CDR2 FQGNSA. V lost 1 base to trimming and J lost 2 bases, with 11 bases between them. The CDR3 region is CASSLEGGGNTEAFF. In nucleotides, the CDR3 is TGTGCCAGCAGCTTAGAAGGGGGAGGAAACACTGAAGCTTTCTTT.

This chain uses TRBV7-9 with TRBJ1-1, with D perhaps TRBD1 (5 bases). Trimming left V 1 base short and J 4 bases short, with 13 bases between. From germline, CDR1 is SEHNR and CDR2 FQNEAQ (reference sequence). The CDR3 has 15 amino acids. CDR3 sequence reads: CASSLVGGGTTEAFF. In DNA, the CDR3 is TGTGCCAGCAGCTTAGTGGGGGGTGGGACCACTGAAGCTTTCTTT.

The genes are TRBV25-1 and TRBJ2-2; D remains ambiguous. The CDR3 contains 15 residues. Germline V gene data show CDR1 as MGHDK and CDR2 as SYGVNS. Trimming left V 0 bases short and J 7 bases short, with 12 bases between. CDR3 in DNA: TGTGCCAGCAGTGAATATAATCCAGATGTCGGGGAGCTGTTTTTT. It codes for CASSEYNPDVGELFF.

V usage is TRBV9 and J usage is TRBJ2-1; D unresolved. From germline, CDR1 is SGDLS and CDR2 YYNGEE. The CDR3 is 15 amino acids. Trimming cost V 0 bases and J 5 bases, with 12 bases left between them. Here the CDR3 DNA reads TGTGCCAGCAGCGTAGCCGACGTCTTAAACAATGAGCAGTTCTTC. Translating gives CASSVADVLNNEQFF.

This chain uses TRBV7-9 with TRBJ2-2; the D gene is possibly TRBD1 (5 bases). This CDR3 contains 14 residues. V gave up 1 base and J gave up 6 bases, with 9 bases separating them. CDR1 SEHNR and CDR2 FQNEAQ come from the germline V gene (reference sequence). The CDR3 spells CASSLVQGPGELFF. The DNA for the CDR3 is TGTGCCAGCAGCTTAGTTCAGGGTCCCGGGGAGCTGTTTTTT.

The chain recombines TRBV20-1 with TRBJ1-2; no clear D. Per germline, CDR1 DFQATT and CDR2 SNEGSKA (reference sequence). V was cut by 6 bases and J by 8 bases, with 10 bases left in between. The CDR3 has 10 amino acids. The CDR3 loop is CSADLGGYTF. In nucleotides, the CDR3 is TGCAGTGCGGATTTGGGGGGCTACACCTTC.

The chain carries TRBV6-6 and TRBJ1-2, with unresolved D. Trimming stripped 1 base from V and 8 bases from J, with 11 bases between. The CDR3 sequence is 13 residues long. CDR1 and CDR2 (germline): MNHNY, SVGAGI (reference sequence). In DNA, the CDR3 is TGTGCCAGCAGTTACTTAAACACGAGGGGCTACACCTTC. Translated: CASSYLNTRGYTF.

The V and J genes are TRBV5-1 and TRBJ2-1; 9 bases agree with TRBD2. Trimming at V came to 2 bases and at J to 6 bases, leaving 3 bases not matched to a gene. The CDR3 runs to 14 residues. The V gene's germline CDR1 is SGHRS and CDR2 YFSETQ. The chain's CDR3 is CASSFSGGSNEQFF. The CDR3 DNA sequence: TGCGCCAGCAGCTTTAGCGGGGGTTCCAATGAGCAGTTCTTC.

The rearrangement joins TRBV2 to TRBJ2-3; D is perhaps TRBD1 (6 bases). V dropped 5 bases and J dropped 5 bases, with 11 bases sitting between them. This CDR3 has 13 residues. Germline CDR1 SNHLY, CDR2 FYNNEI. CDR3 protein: CASSPGQLDTQYF. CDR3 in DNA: TGTGCCAGCAGTCCAGGACAGCTAGATACGCAGTATTTT.

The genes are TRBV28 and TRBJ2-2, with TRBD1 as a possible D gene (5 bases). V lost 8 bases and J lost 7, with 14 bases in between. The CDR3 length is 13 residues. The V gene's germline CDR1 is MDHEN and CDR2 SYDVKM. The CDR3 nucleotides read TGTGCCAGCCAGAGACAGTCCGGCGGGGAGCTGTTTTTT. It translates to CASQRQSGGELFF.

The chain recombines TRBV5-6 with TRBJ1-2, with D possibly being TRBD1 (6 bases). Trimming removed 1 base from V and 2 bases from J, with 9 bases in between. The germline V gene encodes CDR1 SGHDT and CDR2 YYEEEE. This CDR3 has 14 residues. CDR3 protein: CASSLPGQNYGYTF. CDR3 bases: TGTGCCAGCAGCTTGCCTGGACAGAACTATGGCTACACCTTC.

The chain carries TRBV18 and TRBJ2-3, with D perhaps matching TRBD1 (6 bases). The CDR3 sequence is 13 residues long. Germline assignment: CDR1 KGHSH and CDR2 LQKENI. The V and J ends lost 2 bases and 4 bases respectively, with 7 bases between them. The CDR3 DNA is TGTGCCAGCTCACCAGGGGGCGCAGATACGCAGTATTTT. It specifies CASSPGGADTQYF.

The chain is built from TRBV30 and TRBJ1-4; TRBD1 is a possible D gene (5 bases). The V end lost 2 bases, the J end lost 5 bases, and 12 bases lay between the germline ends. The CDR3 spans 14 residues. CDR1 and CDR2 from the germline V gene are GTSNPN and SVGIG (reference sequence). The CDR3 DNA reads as TGTGCCTGGAGTACCGGGGGGAACAATGAAAAACTGTTTTTT. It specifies CAWSTGGNNEKLFF.